This entry lists 28 T cell receptor beta chains sequenced from one sample in a study of blood T cells in healthy people across ages. For the second PCR, which ran for roughly 7 to 11 cycles, a sample-barcoded 5' primer and a J-beta primer mix were used. TCRdb redid the calling of the 5' RACE reads with MiXCR, one entry per CDR3 protein. The table records 790,000 or so distinct CDR3 sequences, about half of them present only once. Specimen: blood. The origin of the receptors is a man older than 75 in good health.

This chain joins TRBV4-2 and TRBJ2-5; 8 bases line up with TRBD2. The J call is doubtful: the DNA matches TRBJ2-7 better. This CDR3 region has 16 residues. Germline CDR1 and CDR2: LGHNA and YNFKEQ. Written as DNA, the CDR3 is TGTGCCAGCAGCCAAGATTTAATTAGCGGGGCCTACGAGCAGTACTTC. Translation gives CASSQDLISGAYEQYF.

The rearrangement joins TRBV24-1 to TRBJ2-4, with D unresolved. The J call is uncertain, as TRBJ2-7 better fits the DNA end. CDR3 length: 12 amino acids. Germline V lookup: CDR1 KGHDR, CDR2 SFDVKD. The chain's CDR3 is CATSGVVGEQYF. The CDR3 coding sequence is TGTGCCACCAGTGGCGTCGTGGGCGAGCAGTACTTC.

In this sample, this clonotype turned up once. V is TRBV9 and J is TRBJ2-5, with D maybe TRBD1 (6 bases). CDR3 length: 15 residues. Germline V gene sequence: CDR1 SGDLS, CDR2 YYNGEE. The V end was cut by 0 bases, the J end by 11 bases, with 20 bases between. The CDR3 nucleotides are TGTGCCAGCAGCGTAGGCGTCTACGGGGACAATGAGCAGTACTTC. The encoded protein is CASSVGVYGDNEQYF.

As to this clonotype: The junction departs from germline at one end; a sequencing error may be responsible. The genes are TRBV10-3 and TRBJ2-7; D possibly matches TRBD1 or TRBD2 (6 bases each). The CDR3 is 15 amino acids. The germline gives CDR1 ENHRY, CDR2 SYGVKD. This CDR3 is CAISESGADSYEQYF. The CDR3 DNA reads as TGTGCCATCAGCGAGTCGGGGGCAGACTCCTACGAGCAGTACTTC.

The chain employs TRBV19 and TRBJ2-7; 7 nucleotides agree with TRBD2. With 3 bases clipped from V and 1 base from J, the junction kept 6 bases outside the gene matches. In germline, CDR1 is LNHDA, CDR2 SQIVND (reference sequence). The CDR3 runs 15 residues. The CDR3 is CASSIAGVGSYEQYF. The CDR3 nucleotides are TGTGCCAGTAGTATTGCGGGAGTTGGTTCCTACGAGCAGTACTTC. Together with reference TRBV19 and TRBJ2-7, the CDR3 gives the full variable domain: DGGITQSPKYLFRKEGQNVTLSCEQNLNHDAMYWYRQDPGQGLRLIYYSQIVNDFQKGDIAEGYSVSREKKESFPLTVTSAQKNPTAFYLCASSIAGVGSYEQYFGPGTRLTVT.

The V call is TRBV11-2, the J call TRBJ2-5; 10 bases fit TRBD2. In germline, CDR1 is SGHAT, CDR2 FQNNGV. With 5 bases clipped from V and 4 bases from J, the junction kept 10 bases outside the gene matches. This CDR3 spans 16 amino acids. The CDR3 spells CASSPSRTSGRETQYF. CDR3 sequence (DNA): TGTGCCAGCAGCCCCTCAAGGACTAGCGGACGAGAGACCCAGTACTTC.

Regarding this clonotype: This could be a read error, since a much larger clone is one nucleotide away. The rearrangement joins TRBV4-1 to TRBJ2-7, with a possible D match to TRBD2 (5 bases). The germline V and J ends were trimmed by 4 bases and 5 bases, with 18 bases remaining between them. The germline gives CDR1 MGHRA, CDR2 YSYEKL. There are 15 residues in the CDR3. The CDR3 region is CASSPLWESGHEQYF. CDR3 sequence (DNA): TGCGCCAGCAGCCCCCTATGGGAGTCAGGCCACGAGCAGTACTTC.

The chain uses TRBV3-1 and TRBJ1-1; D unclear. Per germline, CDR1 LGHDT and CDR2 YNNKEL (reference sequence). Trimming took off 3 bases at V and 12 bases at J, with 11 bases between the two ends. This CDR3 is built from 11 residues. The CDR3 nucleotides read TGTGCCAGCAGCCAGGGAAAAGTTTCTTTCTTT. Translating it yields CASSQGKVSFF.

On this clonotype itself: Relative to the germline gene, one junction end is altered; a read error may explain this. Written as DNA, the CDR3 is TGTACCAGCAGCGCAGCGTCCTACAATGAGCAGTTCTTC. This translates into CTSSAASYNEQFF. This chain uses TRBV7-3 with TRBJ2-1; D not resolved. The CDR3 spans 13 residues. The germline CDR1 and CDR2 sequences are SGHTA and FQGTGA.

Details on this clonotype: Mismatch with germline at one junction end may stem from a read error. V and J are TRBV7-2 and TRBJ2-3; D perhaps matches TRBD1 (5 bases). The CDR3 is 15 amino acids. CDR1 and CDR2 (germline): SGHTA, FQGNSA. In nucleotides, the CDR3 is TGTGCCAGCAGCTCCACTCGGACAAGCACAGGTACGCAGTATTTT. Translating gives CASSSTRTSTGTQYF.

Worth noting for this clonotype: A read error may account for a junction end that differs from germline. This CDR3 reads CASRQDNLMAEQFF. The CDR3 DNA follows: TGCGCCAGCAGACAAGATAATTTAATGGCTGAGCAGTTCTTC. The V call is TRBV4-3, the J call TRBJ2-1; D unclear. The CDR3 totals 14 residues. CDR1 and CDR2 (germline): LGHNA, YSLEER.

In its sample, this clonotype was seen a few times. The chain carries TRBV18 and TRBJ1-1; D perhaps matches TRBD1 (5 bases). Germline-derived CDR1 and CDR2 are KGHSH and LQKENI. V lost 3 bases and J 3 bases, leaving 14 bases between the germline ends. The CDR3 is 15 residues long. The CDR3 protein is CASSPGSRADTEAFF. The CDR3 nucleotides are TGTGCCAGCTCACCGGGGTCCAGGGCCGACACTGAAGCTTTCTTT.

The chain combines TRBV7-8 with TRBJ2-5; TRBD1 or TRBD2 may be the D gene (5 bases each). This CDR3 has 15 amino acids. V was trimmed by 5 bases and J by 2 bases, leaving 15 bases between them. Germline CDR1 is SGHVS and CDR2 is FQNEAQ. This CDR3 reads CASSTSGPRQETQYF. In nucleotides, the CDR3 is TGTGCCAGCAGCACTTCGGGACCGAGGCAAGAGACCCAGTACTTC.

In the case of this clonotype: The junction and the germline gene differ at one end; a read error may be behind it. The chain links TRBV6-5 to TRBJ2-5; 8 nucleotides match TRBD2. The CDR3 contains 13 residues. Germline V gene sequence: CDR1 MNHEY, CDR2 SVGAGI. The CDR3 region is CAGSRSGGETQYF. As DNA, the CDR3 is TGTGCCGGCAGTCGTTCGGGAGGGGAGACCCAGTACTTC.

This clonotype was counted only a few times. The chain's CDR3 is CSDLTSGRGGKNIQYF. The CDR3 DNA sequence: TGCAGTGACCTGACTAGCGGGAGGGGAGGGAAAAACATTCAGTACTTC. The chain recombines TRBV20-1 with TRBJ2-4; 14 bases fit TRBD2. The V and J ends lost 7 bases and 4 bases, in that order; junction bases with no gene match: 9. This CDR3 is 16 amino acids long. Germline loops: CDR1 DFQATT, CDR2 SNEGSKA (reference sequence).

The rearrangement uses TRBV15 and TRBJ2-5; D possibly uses TRBD1 or TRBD2 (5 bases each). The V end lost 1 base, the J end lost 5 bases, and 11 bases lay between the germline ends. Per the germline V gene, CDR1 is LNHNV and CDR2 is YYDKDF (reference sequence). The CDR3 extends over 14 amino acids. CDR3 bases: TGTGCCACCAGCAGAGGGACGGGGCTGGAGACCCAGTACTTC. It yields the protein CATSRGTGLETQYF. Filled out from reference TRBV15 and TRBJ2-5, the complete variable domain reads DAMVIQNPRYQVTQFGKPVTLSCSQTLNHNVMYWYQQKSSQAPKLLFHYYDKDFNNEADTPDNFQSRRPNTSFCFLDIRSPGLGDTAMYLCATSRGTGLETQYFGPGTRLLVL.

This chain uses TRBV9 with TRBJ2-3; 10 bases fit TRBD2. The V gene end was trimmed by 4 bases and the J gene end by 2 bases; junction bases not matched to a gene: 10. Germline CDR1 reads SGDLS; CDR2 reads YYNGEE. This CDR3 has 17 amino acids. The CDR3 is CASSLGTSAPLTDTQYF. CDR3 nucleotide sequence: TGTGCCAGCAGCTTAGGGACTAGCGCTCCTCTCACAGATACGCAGTATTTT.

The chain uses TRBV20-1 and TRBJ1-5; weak D call: TRBD1 (6 bases). The V gene lost 3 bases and the J gene lost 6 bases, with 15 bases spanning the gap. Looked up from germline, CDR1 is DFQATT and CDR2 is SNEGSKA (reference sequence). The CDR3 length is 14 residues. CDR3 sequence reads: CSASGVRGGQPQHF. The CDR3 DNA is TGCAGTGCTAGCGGGGTCCGAGGGGGTCAGCCCCAGCATTTT.

There are a few counts of this clonotype. The chain couples TRBV12-3 or TRBV12-4 to TRBJ2-3; D gene ambiguous. V dropped 2 bases and J dropped 2 bases, with 14 bases sitting between them. The CDR3 runs to 16 residues. This chain's CDR3 is CASSLYRNPSTDTQYF. CDR3 bases: TGTGCCAGCAGTTTATATCGGAACCCCTCCACAGATACGCAGTATTTT.

The chain couples TRBV25-1 to TRBJ2-3; 7 bases align to TRBD1. This CDR3 has 16 amino acids. Trimming took 2 bases from V and 8 from J; bases not matched to a gene: 13. From germline, CDR1 is MGHDK and CDR2 SYGVNS. CDR3 bases: TGTGCCAGCAGTGAACCCCGACAGGGTGTTGCGGGTACGCAGTATTTT. Protein: CASSEPRQGVAGTQYF.

This clonotype has at least ten counts. The CDR3 nucleotides are TGCAGCGTTGTAGCGCGGGACGAAAACATTCAGTACTTC. This translates into CSVVARDENIQYF. The V call is TRBV29-1, the J call TRBJ2-4; possibly TRBD2 for D (6 bases). V gave up 4 bases and J gave up 5 bases, with 12 bases separating them. Germline CDR1 reads SQVTM; CDR2 reads ANQGSEA. The CDR3 runs to 13 residues.

The chain recombines TRBV11-2 with TRBJ2-5, with 7 positions matching TRBD2. The germline V gene has CDR1 SGHAT and CDR2 FQNNGV. V was clipped by 0 bases and J by 5 bases; unmatched bases: 9. The CDR3 is 16 residues long. The CDR3 is CASSLDGAGVGETQYF. The DNA for the CDR3 is TGTGCCAGCAGCTTAGACGGCGCGGGAGTGGGGGAGACCCAGTACTTC.

This clonotype was observed a few times. The rearrangement uses TRBV6-2 or TRBV6-3 and TRBJ2-5; D might be TRBD1 (5 bases). TRBJ2-7 matches the DNA end more closely, so the J call is doubtful. Germline V lookup: CDR1 MNHEY, CDR2 SVGEGT. The CDR3 runs 14 residues. CDR3 coding DNA: TGTGCCAGCAGCTCGGTGTCAGGGACCTACGAGCAGTACTTC. Amino acids: CASSSVSGTYEQYF.

The V gene is TRBV9, the J gene TRBJ2-1; TRBD1 agrees at 11 bases. The CDR3 sequence is 14 residues long. V lost 7 bases and J lost 6; bases outside the gene matches: 6. Germline loops: CDR1 SGDLS, CDR2 YYNGEE. CDR3 in DNA: TGTGCCAGCGACCGGACAGGGGGCTTCAATGAGCAGTTCTTC. It translates to CASDRTGGFNEQFF.

Turning to this clonotype: A much bigger clone sits one base away, suggesting this may be a read error. The chain has TRBV7-2 and TRBJ2-7; 8 bases line up with TRBD1. Losses at the gene ends were 4 bases for V and 3 bases for J; bases not matched to a gene: 5. The germline CDR1 and CDR2 sequences are SGHTA and FQGNSA. The CDR3 runs 14 residues. The CDR3, as DNA: TGTGCCAGCAGCTCAGGGGGCGTTAACTACGAGCAGTACTTC. Residues: CASSSGGVNYEQYF.

The rearrangement joins TRBV7-3 to TRBJ2-1, with D possibly TRBD2 on 6 matching bases. Between the trimmed V and J ends, which lost 2 bases and 10 bases, there was a span of 15 bases. CDR1 and CDR2 (germline): SGHTA, FQGTGA. The CDR3 contains 14 residues. The CDR3 coding sequence is TGTGCCAGCAGCTTAGGGGGGTCCTTGGTAGAGCAGTTCTTC. Translated, it gives CASSLGGSLVEQFF.

In its sample, this clonotype was seen once. This chain uses TRBV24-1 with TRBJ1-5; a weak D match, TRBD1 (5 bases). This CDR3 comprises 17 residues. Trimming removed 0 bases at V and 7 bases at J, with 18 bases between. Germline values: CDR1 KGHDR, CDR2 SFDVKD. CDR3 sequence (DNA): TGTGCCACCAGTGATTTGCGGAAGGCCCCGGGACGCCAGCCCCAGCATTTT. Translating it yields CATSDLRKAPGRQPQHF.

The rearrangement uses TRBV20-1 and TRBJ2-5; TRBD1 might be the D (6 bases). With the DNA end fitting TRBJ2-7 better, the J assignment may be wrong. The CDR3 runs 15 residues. Germline V gene lookup returns CDR1 DFQATT and CDR2 SNEGSKA (reference sequence). The CDR3: CSARDDRFPLYEQYF. The CDR3 DNA follows: TGCAGTGCTAGAGATGACAGGTTCCCCCTCTACGAGCAGTACTTC.